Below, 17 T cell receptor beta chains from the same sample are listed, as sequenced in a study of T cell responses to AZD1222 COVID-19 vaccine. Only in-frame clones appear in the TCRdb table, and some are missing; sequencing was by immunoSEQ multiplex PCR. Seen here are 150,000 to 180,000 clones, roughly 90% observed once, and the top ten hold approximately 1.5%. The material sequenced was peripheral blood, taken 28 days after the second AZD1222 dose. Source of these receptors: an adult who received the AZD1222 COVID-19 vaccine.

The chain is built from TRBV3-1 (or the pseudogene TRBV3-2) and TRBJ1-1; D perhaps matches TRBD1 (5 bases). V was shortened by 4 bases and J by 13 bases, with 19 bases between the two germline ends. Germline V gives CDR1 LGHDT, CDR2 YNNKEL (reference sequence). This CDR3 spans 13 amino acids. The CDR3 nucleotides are TGTGCCAGCAGCCTTGGGACTTACTCCCCCTGTTTCTTT. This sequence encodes CASSLGTYSPCFF.

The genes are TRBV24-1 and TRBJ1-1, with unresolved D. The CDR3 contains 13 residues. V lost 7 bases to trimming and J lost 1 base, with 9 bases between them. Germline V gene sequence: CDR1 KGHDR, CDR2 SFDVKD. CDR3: CATRWVPNTEAFF. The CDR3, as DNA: TGTGCCACCAGGTGGGTCCCGAACACTGAAGCTTTCTTT.

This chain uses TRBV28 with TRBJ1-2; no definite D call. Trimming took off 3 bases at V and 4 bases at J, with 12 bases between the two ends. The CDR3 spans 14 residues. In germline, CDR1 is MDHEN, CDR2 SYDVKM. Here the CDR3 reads CASSLAGQSYGYTF. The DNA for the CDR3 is TGTGCCAGCAGTTTGGCAGGCCAGTCCTATGGCTACACCTTC.

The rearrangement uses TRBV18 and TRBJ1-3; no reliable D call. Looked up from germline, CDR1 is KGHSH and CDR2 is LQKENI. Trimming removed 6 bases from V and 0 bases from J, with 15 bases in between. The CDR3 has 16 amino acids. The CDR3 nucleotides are TGTGCCAGCTCGATGGGCGTCTCGTCCTCTGGAAACACCATATATTTT. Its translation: CASSMGVSSSGNTIYF.

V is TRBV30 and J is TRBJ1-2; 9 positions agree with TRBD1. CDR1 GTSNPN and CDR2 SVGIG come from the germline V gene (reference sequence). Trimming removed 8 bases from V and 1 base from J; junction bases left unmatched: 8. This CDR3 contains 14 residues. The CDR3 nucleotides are TGTGCCGGATCCGGGACAGGGCTTAACTATGGCTACACCTTC. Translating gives CAGSGTGLNYGYTF. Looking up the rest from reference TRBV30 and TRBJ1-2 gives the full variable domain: SQTIHQWPATLVQPVGSPLSLECTVEGTSNPNLYWYRQAAGRGLQLLFYSVGIGQISSEVPQNLSASRPQDRQFILSSKKLLLSDSGFYLCAGSGTGLNYGYTFGSGTRLTVV.

The CDR3 coding sequence is TGTGCCAGCAGGAGAGGGACGGGAGTCTATGGCTACACCTTC. It codes for CASRRGTGVYGYTF. This chain links TRBV6-5 with TRBJ1-2; tentatively, D is TRBD1 (5 bases). The V end lost 6 bases, the J end lost 4 bases, and 15 bases lay between the germline ends. The V gene's germline CDR1 is MNHEY and CDR2 SVGAGI. The CDR3 has 14 residues.

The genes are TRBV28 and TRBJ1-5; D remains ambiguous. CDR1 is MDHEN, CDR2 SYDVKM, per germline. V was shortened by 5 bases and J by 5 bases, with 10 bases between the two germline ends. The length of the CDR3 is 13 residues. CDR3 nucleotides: TGTGCCAGCAGTCCCCCGGGGTATCAGCCCCAGCATTTT. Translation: CASSPPGYQPQHF.

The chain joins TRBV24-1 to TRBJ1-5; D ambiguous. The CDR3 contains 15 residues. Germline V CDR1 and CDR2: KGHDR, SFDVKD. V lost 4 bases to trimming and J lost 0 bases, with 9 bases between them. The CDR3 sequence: CATSEGPNSNQPQHF. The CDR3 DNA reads TGTGCCACCAGTGAAGGTCCGAATAGCAATCAGCCCCAGCATTTT.

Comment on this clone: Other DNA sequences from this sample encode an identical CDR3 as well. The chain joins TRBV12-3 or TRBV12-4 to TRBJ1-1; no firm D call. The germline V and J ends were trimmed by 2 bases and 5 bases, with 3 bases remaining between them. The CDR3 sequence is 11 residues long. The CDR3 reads CASSLRTEAFF. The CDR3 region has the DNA TGTGCCAGCAGTTTAAGGACTGAAGCTTTCTTT.

The CDR3 DNA sequence: TGTGCCAGCAGTTTCACAGGGGGCAGTGGAAACACCATATATTTT. This translates into CASSFTGGSGNTIYF. The genes are TRBV27 and TRBJ1-3; 9 bases are shared with TRBD1. The CDR3 is made up of 15 amino acids. V gave up 3 bases and J gave up 3 bases; unmatched junction bases: 3. CDR1 MNHEY and CDR2 SMNVEV come from the germline V gene (reference sequence).

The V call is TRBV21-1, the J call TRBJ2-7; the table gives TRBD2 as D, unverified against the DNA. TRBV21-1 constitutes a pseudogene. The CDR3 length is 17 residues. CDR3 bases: TGTGCCAGCAGCAAGCTCCGGTGTAGGGCGGGTACCTACGAGCAGTACTTC. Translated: CASSKLRCRAGTYEQYF.

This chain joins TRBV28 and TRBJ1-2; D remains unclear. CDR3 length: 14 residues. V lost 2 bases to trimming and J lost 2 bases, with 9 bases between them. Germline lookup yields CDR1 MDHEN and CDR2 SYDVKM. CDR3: CASSLNAANYGYTF. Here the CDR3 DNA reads TGTGCCAGCAGTTTAAACGCGGCGAACTATGGCTACACCTTC.

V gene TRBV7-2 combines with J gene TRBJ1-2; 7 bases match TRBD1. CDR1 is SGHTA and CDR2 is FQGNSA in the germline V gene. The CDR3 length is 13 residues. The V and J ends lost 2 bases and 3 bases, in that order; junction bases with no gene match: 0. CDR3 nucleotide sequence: TGTGCCAGCAGCTTAACAGGGGACTATGGCTACACCTTC. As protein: CASSLTGDYGYTF.

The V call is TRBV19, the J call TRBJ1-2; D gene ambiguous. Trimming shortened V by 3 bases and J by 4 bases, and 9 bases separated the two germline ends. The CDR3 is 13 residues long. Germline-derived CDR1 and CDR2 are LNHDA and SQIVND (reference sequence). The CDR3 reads CASSMSGFYGYTF. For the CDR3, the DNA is TGTGCCAGTAGTATGTCCGGGTTCTATGGCTACACCTTC.

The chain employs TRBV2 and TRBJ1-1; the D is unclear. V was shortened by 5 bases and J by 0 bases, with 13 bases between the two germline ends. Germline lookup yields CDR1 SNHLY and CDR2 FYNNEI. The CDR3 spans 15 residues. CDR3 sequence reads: CASSPQLNLNTEAFF. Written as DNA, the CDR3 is TGTGCCAGCAGTCCTCAGTTAAACCTGAACACTGAAGCTTTCTTT.

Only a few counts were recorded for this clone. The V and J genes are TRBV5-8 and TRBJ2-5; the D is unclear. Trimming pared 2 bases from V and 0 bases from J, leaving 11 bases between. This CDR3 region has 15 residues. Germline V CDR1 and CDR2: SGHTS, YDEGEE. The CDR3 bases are TGTGCCAGCAGCTTCCCGGCGACGGACCAAGAGACCCAGTACTTC. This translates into CASSFPATDQETQYF.

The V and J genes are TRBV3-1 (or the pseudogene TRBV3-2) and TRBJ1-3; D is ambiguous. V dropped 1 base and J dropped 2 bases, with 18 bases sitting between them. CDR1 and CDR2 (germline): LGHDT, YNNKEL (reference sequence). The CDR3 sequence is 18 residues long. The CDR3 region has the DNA TGTGCCAGCAGCCAAGCTCGATCGAGGGATATAGCTGGAAACACCATATATTTT. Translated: CASSQARSRDIAGNTIYF.